This record covers a single T cell receptor beta chain. Its specificity is unknown. The CDR3 totals 15 residues. CDR1 KGHSH and CDR2 LQKENI come from the germline V gene. V lost 3 bases, J lost 6 bases, and 17 bases lay in between. Method: immunoSEQ multiplex PCR; TCRdb's copy keeps in-frame clones and lacks some. The sample consists of approximately 2.3 million clones, roughly 93% of them appearing once. The sample comes from a study of shared clonotypes between healthy human individuals. Study conclusions and caveats: How much donors shared clonotypes was expected to be affected by sequencing depth.

The source material was naive CD4+ T cells from PBMCs. Subset given: CD45RA+ positively selected. V gene TRBV18 combines with J gene TRBJ1-1; D is unresolved. This sequence was found in a man aged 18 to 30 in good health. Some clones in this sample may be carry-over from other donors' samples. The CDR3 DNA follows: TGTGCCAGCTCACCGGGTAATTACGTCGGGGCTGAAGCTTTCTTT. As protein: CASSPGNYVGAEAFF.